The 8 T cell receptor beta chains presented below share a single source sample, sequenced in a study of T cells in women clearing cervical HPV infection. TCRdb keeps only in-frame clones here, not all; method: immunoSEQ multiplex PCR. This sample's clone table lists about 23,000 clones. Input material: blood buffy coat. The receptors derive from a woman aged 18 to 75 with a cervical HPV16 infection that either progressed to CIN3+ or cleared (not recorded which).

About this clone itself: The read ends 3 residues early relative to the CDR3; the germline J gene fills the gap. The chain is built from TRBV19 and TRBJ2-7, with D perhaps TRBD2 (6 bases). The germline CDR1 and CDR2 sequences are LNHDA and SQIVND (reference sequence). The CDR3 is 14 residues long. V shed 9 bases and J shed 0 bases, with 15 bases lying between them. CDR3 DNA (partial): TGTGCCAGCGCCCGTAGCGGTTCCTCCTACGAG. Its translation: CASARSGSSYE. The full CDR3 reads CASARSGSSYEQYF.

Note on this clone: The read ends 3 residues before the CDR3 terminus; that terminus is restored from the germline J gene. This chain uses TRBV7-3 with TRBJ1-2; TRBD1 matches at 8 bases. The CDR3 consists of 13 residues. Germline CDR1 and CDR2: SGHTA and FQGTGA. CDR3 region: CASSSQGADIYTF. The CDR3 bases that were read are TGTGCCAGCAGCTCCCAGGGGGCGGACATC. The entire variable domain, with the rest obtained from reference TRBV7-3 and TRBJ1-2, is as follows: GAGVSQTPSNKVTEKGKYVELRCDPISGHTALYWYRQSLGQGPEFLIYFQGTGAADDSGLPNDRFFAVRPEGSVSTLKIQRTERGDSAVYLCASSSQGADIYTFGSGTRLTVV.

Concerning this clone: Coverage ceases 3 residues before the CDR3 finishes, and the germline J gene fills in the end. This sequence joins TRBV5-1 and TRBJ2-3; D is perhaps TRBD2 (5 bases). V shed 4 bases and J shed 0 bases, with 18 bases lying between them. CDR3 length equals 17 residues. Germline CDR1 is SGHRS and CDR2 is YFSETQ. CDR3 residues: CASSLGPAGLSTDTQYF. CDR3 bases read: TGCGCCAGCAGCCTAGGGCCGGCGGGTCTGAGCACAGATACG.

In regard to this clone: The read terminates 3 residues ahead of where the CDR3 ends, so the germline J gene completes it. The V gene is TRBV20-1, the J gene TRBJ2-7; 13 bases agree with TRBD2. Germline CDR1 is DFQATT and CDR2 is SNEGSKA (reference sequence). The CDR3 totals 15 residues. V lost 0 bases to trimming and J lost 5 bases; unmatched junction nucleotides: 4. The sequenced part of the CDR3 DNA is TGCAGTGCTAGAGATCCCGGGACTAGCGGGGACGAG. It encodes CSARDPGTSGDE. The whole CDR3 reads CSARDPGTSGDEQYF.

As regards this clone: The read stops 3 residues short of the end of the CDR3; the missing end is completed from the germline J gene. The chain joins TRBV5-6 to TRBJ2-3; D is perhaps TRBD2 (6 bases). CDR1 and CDR2 (germline): SGHDT, YYEEEE. There are 15 residues in the CDR3. Incomplete CDR3 DNA: TGTGCCAGCAGCCAAACAGGAGCGGGCGATCAGCCG. Translated: CASSQTGAGDQP. The full-length CDR3 reads as CASSQTGAGDQPQYF.

A remark on this clone: The read ends 3 residues shy of where the CDR3 ends; the end is completed using the germline J gene. The rearrangement links TRBV5-1 to TRBJ2-7, with 8 positions matching TRBD1. The V segment lost 6 bases and the J segment 6 bases; nucleotides outside the gene matches: 8. In germline, CDR1 is SGHRS, CDR2 YFSETQ. The CDR3 has 13 amino acids. The sequenced CDR3 bases are TGCGCCAGCACAAGGACAGGGAACCCCGAG. Its protein product is CASTRTGNPE. The whole CDR3 region reads CASTRTGNPEQYF.

As for this clone: The CDR3 is cut off 3 residues early in the read; its end comes from the germline J gene. The chain is built from TRBV19 and TRBJ2-3; weak D call: TRBD2 (7 bases). Germline loops: CDR1 LNHDA, CDR2 SQIVND (reference sequence). The CDR3 length is 13 residues. CDR3: CASSSGGYQPQYF. The CDR3 DNA, read in part, is TGTGCCAGTAGTTCGGGGGGCTATCAGCCG.

As to this clone: With the read ending 3 residues before the CDR3 end, the germline J gene is used to fill in that end. The V and J genes are TRBV5-3 and TRBJ2-2, with a tentative D call TRBD2 (6 bases). TRBV5-3 is given ORF status, its function remaining uncertain. The CDR3 totals 17 residues. The covered CDR3 bases are TGTGCCAGAAAAGACGAGGAGGGGTGCGGGGAAAATGAAAAG. Translated, it gives CARKDEEGCGENEK. In full, the CDR3 reads CARKDEEGCGENEKLFF.